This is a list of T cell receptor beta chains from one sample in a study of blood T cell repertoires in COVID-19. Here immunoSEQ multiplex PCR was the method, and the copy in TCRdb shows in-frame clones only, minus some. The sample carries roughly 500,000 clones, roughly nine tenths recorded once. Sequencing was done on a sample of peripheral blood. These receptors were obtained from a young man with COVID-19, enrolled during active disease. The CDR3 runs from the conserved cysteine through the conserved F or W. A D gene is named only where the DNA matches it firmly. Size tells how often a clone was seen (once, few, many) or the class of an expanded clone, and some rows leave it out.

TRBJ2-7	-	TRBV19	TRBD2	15	TGTGCCAGTAGTACTAGCGGGGGGGCGCCCTACGAGCAGTACTTC	CASSTSGGAPYEQYF
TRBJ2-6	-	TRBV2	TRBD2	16	TGTGCCAGCGGCAGGGAGGGCTCCTCTGGGGCCAACGTCCTGACTTTC	CASGREGSSGANVLTF
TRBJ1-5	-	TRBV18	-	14	TGTGCCAGCTCACGGGGGCAGGCCACGGAGCCCCAGCATTTT	CASSRGQATEPQHF
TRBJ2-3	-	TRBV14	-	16	TGTGCCAGCAGCCTACACGGGGGGCGGAGGACAGATACGCAGTATTTT	CASSLHGGRRTDTQYF
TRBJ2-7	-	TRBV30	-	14	TGTGCCTGCTACCGGGAGACAGGGACTGGCGAGCAGTACTTC	CACYRETGTGEQYF
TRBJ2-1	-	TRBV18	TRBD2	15	TGTGCCAGCTCACTACTAGCGGGGTACCACAATGAGCAGTTCTTC	CASSLLAGYHNEQFF
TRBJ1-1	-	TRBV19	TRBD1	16	TGTGCCAGTAGTTCCCGGGACAGGGGCCCGGGCACTGAAGCTTTCTTT	CASSSRDRGPGTEAFF
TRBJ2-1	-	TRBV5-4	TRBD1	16	TGTGCCAGCAGCTTGTCGGCCGACAGGGGATCCAATGAGCAGTTCTTC	CASSLSADRGSNEQFF
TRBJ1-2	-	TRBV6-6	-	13	TGTGCCAGCAGTCAACGCCAAGGGGGTGGCTACACCTTC	CASSQRQGGGYTF
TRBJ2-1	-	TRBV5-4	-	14	TGTGCCAGCAGCTCGGGACAAAACTACAATGAGCAGTTCTTC	CASSSGQNYNEQFF
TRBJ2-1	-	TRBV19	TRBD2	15	TGTGCCAGTAGTATAGACGGGAGGACTTACAATGAGCAGTTCTTC	CASSIDGRTYNEQFF
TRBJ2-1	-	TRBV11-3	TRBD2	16	TGTGCCAGCAGCTTAGGGACTCCGGGACTAGCGCATGAGCAGTTCTTC	CASSLGTPGLAHEQFF
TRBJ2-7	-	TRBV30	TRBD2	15	TGTGCCTGGAGTCCCCTCGGGGGAGGGCGGGACGAGCAGTACTTC	CAWSPLGGGRDEQYF
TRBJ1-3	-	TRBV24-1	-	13	TGTGCCACCCGGACATTTTCTGGAAACACCATATATTTT	CATRTFSGNTIYF
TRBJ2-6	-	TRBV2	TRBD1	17	TGTGCCAGCATCCAAGGGACAGGGGGCGCTGGGGCCAACGTCCTGACTTTC	CASIQGTGGAGANVLTF
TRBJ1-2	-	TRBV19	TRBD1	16	TGTGCCAGTAGTCCCGGGACAGGGGGCGCTGGGTATGGCTACACCTTC	CASSPGTGGAGYGYTF
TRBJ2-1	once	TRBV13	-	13	TGTGCCAGCAGCTTCCGGGAATACAATGAGCAGTTCTTC	CASSFREYNEQFF
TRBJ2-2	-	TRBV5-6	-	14	TGTGCCAGCAGCTTGTCAGGGAACACCGGGGAGCTGTTTTTT	CASSLSGNTGELFF
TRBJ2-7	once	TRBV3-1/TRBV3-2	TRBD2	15	TGTGCCAGCAGCCCCCGGGCAGCGGGAACCTACGAGCAGTACTTC	CASSPRAAGTYEQYF
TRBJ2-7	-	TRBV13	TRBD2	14	TGTGCCAGCAGCCTAGCGGGGGAAGGCTACGAGCAGTACTTC	CASSLAGEGYEQYF
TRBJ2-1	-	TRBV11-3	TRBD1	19	TGTGCCAGCAGCTTAAATCTTATAGTAGTAGGGACAGGGGAGGGAGAGCAGTTCTTC	CASSLNLIVVGTGEGEQFF
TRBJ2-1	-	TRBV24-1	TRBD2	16	TGTGCCACCAGTGATTTGGCCGGGAGGGCCAGGGATGAGCAGTTCTTC	CATSDLAGRARDEQFF
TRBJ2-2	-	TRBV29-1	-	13	TGCAGCGCAGAGACATACAAAACCGGGGAGCTGTTTTTT	CSAETYKTGELFF
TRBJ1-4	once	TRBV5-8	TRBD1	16	TGTGCCAGCACCTCTGCGATGGGACAGCCTAATGAAAAACTGTTTTTT	CASTSAMGQPNEKLFF
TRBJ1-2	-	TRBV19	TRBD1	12	TGTGCCAGTAGTAGACAGGGTCGTGGCTACACCTTC	CASSRQGRGYTF
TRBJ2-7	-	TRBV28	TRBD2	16	TGTGCCAGGCCTACTTCGACTAGCGGGAACTCCTACGAGCAGTACTTC	CARPTSTSGNSYEQYF
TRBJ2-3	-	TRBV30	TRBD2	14	TGTGCCTGGACTCGAGGACTAGGACCAGATACGCAGTATTTT	CAWTRGLGPDTQYF
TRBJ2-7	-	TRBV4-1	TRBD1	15	TGCGCCAGCAGCCAAGACACGGGACAGCCCTACGAGCAGTACTTC	CASSQDTGQPYEQYF
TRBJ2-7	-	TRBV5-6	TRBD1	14	TGTGCCAGCAGCTGGGACAGGGGTGTCTACGAGCAGTACTTC	CASSWDRGVYEQYF
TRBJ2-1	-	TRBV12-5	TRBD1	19	TGTGCTAGTGGTTTGCCCTCCTTCGACCGGGACAGGATAAACAATGAGCAGTTCTTC	CASGLPSFDRDRINNEQFF
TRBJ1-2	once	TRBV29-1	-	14	TGCAGCGTTAGCGAAAGGACTGATAACTATGGCTACACCTTC	CSVSERTDNYGYTF
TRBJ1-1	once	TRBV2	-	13	TGTGCCAGCCGTTCGGAGAGGAACACTGAAGCTTTCTTT	CASRSERNTEAFF
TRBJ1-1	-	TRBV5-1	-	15	TGCGCCAGCAGCTTGAAGCCAGACTCGAACACTGAAGCTTTCTTT	CASSLKPDSNTEAFF
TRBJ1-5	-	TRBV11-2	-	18	TGTGCCAGCAGCTTAGAAGGGTTGCGGGGGGCGTTTGATCAGCCCCAGCATTTT	CASSLEGLRGAFDQPQHF
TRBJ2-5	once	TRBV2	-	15	TGTGCCAGCAGTCGGGGACGGGGGAGGCAAGAGACCCAGTACTTC	CASSRGRGRQETQYF
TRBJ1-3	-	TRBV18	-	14	TGTGCCAGCTCAGTTGCGGCAAGAGGAAACACCATATATTTT	CASSVAARGNTIYF
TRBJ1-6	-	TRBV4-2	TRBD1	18	TGTGCCAGCAGCCAAGGGGGGACAGGGAGCTCCTATAATTCACCCCTCCACTTT	CASSQGGTGSSYNSPLHF
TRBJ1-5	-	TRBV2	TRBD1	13	TGTGCCAGCAGGGACGACAGGGACCAGCCCCAGCATTTT	CASRDDRDQPQHF